The T cell receptor beta chain described here comes from a study of T cell responses to AZD1222 COVID-19 vaccine. At the level of the study: Pooling of second doses given at about 4 or about 12 weeks was done.

Comment on this clone: Its antigen is still unknown.

Repertoires were generated with immunoSEQ multiplex PCR, while TCRdb's copy carries only in-frame clones and drops some. In the table there are about 100,000 clones, roughly 93% of which are singletons. The CDR3 sequence is 12 residues long. Trimming pared 6 bases from V and 8 bases from J, leaving 11 bases between. Germline-derived CDR1 and CDR2 are MNHNY and SVGAGI (reference sequence). Broader study findings: Baseline seropositivity characterized only six AZD1222 recipients. The study reported that nearly half of spike-specific TCRs target unmutated variant regions.

This rearrangement joins TRBV6-6 to TRBJ2-1; D is undetermined. The specimen was peripheral blood, collected on day 0 of AZD1222 vaccination. The sequence was obtained from an adult in good health. Here the CDR3 DNA reads TGTGCCAGCAGCCCCCTTGGGGATGAGCAGTTCTTC. It codes for CASSPLGDEQFF.